This passage covers 28 T cell receptor beta chains from one sample sequenced in a study of vaccination and CD4 T cells after COVID-19. Their antigen targets remain unknown. The Oncomine TCR Beta short-read assay sequenced DNA from cultured CD4+ T cells. Investigators obtained genomic DNA by extraction from cultured CD4+ T cells. TCRdb reanalysed the PCR reads using MiXCR and keeps one entry per CDR3 protein. The data show around 10,000 distinct CDR3 sequences, with under 40% seen just once and approximately 18% held by the top ten. The treatment is: roughly 11-day PBMC culture with coronavirus spike peptide pools or control peptides (ViraFEST assay). Pre-COVID-19 pandemic sampling (2011-2018) yielded the unexposed donor's CD4+ T cells. The sequenced sample consisted of CD4+ T cells from blood, cultured in vitro. The receptors originated from a human donor in good health.

This chain links TRBV10-3 with TRBJ2-1, with D possibly called TRBD1 or TRBD2 (5 bases each). Germline CDR1 ENHRY, CDR2 SYGVKD. Trimming shortened V by 6 bases and J by 8 bases, and 11 bases separated the two germline ends. The CDR3 length is 12 residues. CDR3 bases: TGTGCCATCAGCGGGACGGACTATGAGCAGTTCTTC. It is translated as CAISGTDYEQFF.

In nucleotides, the CDR3 is TGCGCCAGTGAGATGTCGGGGGACACCGGGGAGCTGTTTTTT. It specifies CASEMSGDTGELFF. The chain uses TRBV5-1 and TRBJ2-2, with a weak D call TRBD2 (6 bases). The V and J ends lost 8 bases and 3 bases respectively, with 14 bases between them. CDR1 and CDR2 from the germline V gene are SGHRS and YFSETQ. The CDR3 consists of 14 residues.

This chain links TRBV2 with TRBJ2-5; the D gene is possibly TRBD1 (6 bases). The germline gives CDR1 SNHLY, CDR2 FYNNEI. V gave up 7 bases and J gave up 5 bases, with 14 bases separating them. The CDR3 is 13 residues long. The CDR3 loop is CASTIQGEETQYF. In DNA form, the CDR3 reads TGTGCCAGCACGATACAGGGCGAGGAGACCCAGTACTTC.

The CDR3 nucleotides are TGTGCCAGCAGCCCAGGGGGCGAGTGGACTGAAGCTTTCTTT. Its translation is CASSPGGEWTEAFF. This chain uses TRBV7-9 with TRBJ1-1; the match to TRBD1 covers 8 bases. The CDR3 has 14 amino acids. V lost 5 bases and J lost 5; bases outside the gene matches: 7. The germline gives CDR1 SEHNR, CDR2 FQNEAQ (reference sequence). Complete variable domain (other parts from reference TRBV7-9 and TRBJ1-1): DTGVSQNPRHKITKRGQNVTFRCDPISEHNRLYWYRQTLGQGPEFLTYFQNEAQLEKSRLLSDRFSAERPKGSFSTLEIQRTEQGDSAMYLCASSPGGEWTEAFFGQGTRLTVV.

This clonotype was detected a few times. The chain links TRBV5-4 to TRBJ2-6, with D unclear. The CDR3 runs 16 residues. From germline, CDR1 is SGHNT and CDR2 YYREEE (reference sequence). Trimming removed 4 bases from V and 0 bases from J, with 11 bases in between. The CDR3 sequence is CASSHLVLSGANVLTF. DNA for the CDR3: TGTGCCAGCAGCCACCTGGTTCTCTCTGGGGCCAACGTCCTGACTTTC.

The chain links TRBV7-3 to TRBJ1-1; no firm D call. There are 15 residues in the CDR3. Germline V gives CDR1 SGHTA, CDR2 FQGTGA. Trimming removed 1 base at V and 1 base at J, with 10 bases between. The CDR3 DNA sequence: TGTGCCAGCAGCTTAATCCGGCGGGAGAACACTGAAGCTTTCTTT. Protein product: CASSLIRRENTEAFF.

V is TRBV19 and J is TRBJ2-7, with D perhaps matching TRBD1 (6 bases). Germline V CDR1 and CDR2: LNHDA, SQIVND (reference sequence). The CDR3 has 13 residues. V was clipped by 4 bases and J by 8 bases, with 15 bases between them. CDR3 nucleotide sequence: TGTGCCAGTAGTACCTCAACAGGGAACAAGCAGTACTTC. Amino acid sequence: CASSTSTGNKQYF.

This chain joins TRBV28 and TRBJ1-5, with D possibly being TRBD1 (6 bases). Between the trimmed V and J ends, which lost 6 bases and 5 bases, there was a span of 20 bases. The germline V gene encodes CDR1 MDHEN and CDR2 SYDVKM. CDR3 length: 16 amino acids. The CDR3 sequence: CASSLAFWGGDQPQHF. The CDR3 nucleotides read TGTGCCAGCAGCCTTGCGTTTTGGGGGGGCGATCAGCCCCAGCATTTT.

The chain links TRBV18 to TRBJ1-2, with D hard to call. CDR3 size: 15 residues. V shed 3 bases and J shed 8 bases, with 19 bases lying between them. The V gene's germline CDR1 is KGHSH and CDR2 LQKENI. Here the CDR3 DNA reads TGTGCCAGCTCACCGATGAGGGAGCCGTCATACGGCTACACCTTC. This sequence encodes CASSPMREPSYGYTF.

This clonotype was found once. DNA of the CDR3: TGTGCCAGCAGCCAAGAGAGGAAGGGGAGCAATCAGCCCCAGCATTTT. Translating gives CASSQERKGSNQPQHF. The V gene is TRBV14, the J gene TRBJ1-5; TRBD1 might be the D (5 bases). From germline, CDR1 is SGHDN and CDR2 FVKESK. There are 16 residues in the CDR3. Trimming pared 0 bases from V and 1 base from J, leaving 10 bases between.

This clonotype was observed a few times. This chain connects TRBV7-3 to TRBJ2-1; 13 nucleotides align to TRBD2. Germline loops: CDR1 SGHTA, CDR2 FQGTGA. Unmatched junction bases numbered 9, after V lost 6 bases and J lost 1 base. The CDR3 extends over 18 amino acids. The CDR3 here is CASSKGGLAGTSYNEQFF. The CDR3 bases are TGTGCCAGCAGTAAGGGGGGACTAGCGGGAACTTCCTACAATGAGCAGTTCTTC. Looking up the rest from reference TRBV7-3 and TRBJ2-1 gives the full variable domain: GAGVSQTPSNKVTEKGKYVELRCDPISGHTALYWYRQSLGQGPEFLIYFQGTGAADDSGLPNDRFFAVRPEGSVSTLKIQRTERGDSAVYLCASSKGGLAGTSYNEQFFGPGTRLTVL.

This clonotype came up a few times. This sequence joins TRBV6-2 or TRBV6-3 and TRBJ1-2; D is perhaps TRBD1 (5 bases). The CDR3 length is 14 residues. The germline CDR1 and CDR2 sequences are MNHEY and SVGEGT. Trimming shortened V by 5 bases and J by 3 bases, and 13 bases separated the two germline ends. DNA for the CDR3: TGTGCCAGCAGTCAGACACAGGCCTACTATGGCTACACCTTC. Translated, it gives CASSQTQAYYGYTF.

The V call is TRBV4-3, the J call TRBJ1-1, with unresolved D. Trimming left V 0 bases short and J 5 bases short, with 7 bases between. From germline, CDR1 is LGHNA and CDR2 YSLEER. CDR3 size: 13 residues. For the CDR3, the DNA is TGCGCCAGCAGCCAAGATTTCCTTACTGAAGCTTTCTTT. Protein: CASSQDFLTEAFF.

The chain links TRBV4-3 to TRBJ2-3; no firm D call. V was pared by 0 bases and J by 2 bases, with 9 bases between. The CDR3 contains 15 residues. CDR1 and CDR2 from the germline V gene are LGHNA and YSLEER. The CDR3 loop is CASSQDRVLTDTQYF. CDR3 bases: TGCGCCAGCAGCCAAGACCGAGTTCTCACAGATACGCAGTATTTT.

This chain connects TRBV7-9 to TRBJ2-5; a weak D match, TRBD1 (6 bases). Trimming removed 2 bases from V and 3 bases from J, with 13 bases in between. The germline V gene has CDR1 SEHNR and CDR2 FQNEAQ (reference sequence). The CDR3 sequence is 15 residues long. CDR3: CASSLRPAGEETQYF. In DNA form, the CDR3 reads TGTGCCAGCAGCTTAAGACCGGCAGGGGAAGAGACCCAGTACTTC.

The chain is built from TRBV18 and TRBJ2-7; a weak D match, TRBD2 (5 bases). The CDR3 is 15 residues long. In germline, CDR1 is KGHSH, CDR2 LQKENI. V gave up 0 bases and J gave up 5 bases, with 14 bases separating them. The CDR3 spells CASSPPTGNVHEQYF. For the CDR3, the DNA is TGTGCCAGCTCACCACCAACCGGGAACGTCCACGAGCAGTACTTC.

V usage is TRBV24-1 and J usage is TRBJ1-4; a weak D match, TRBD1 (5 bases). Trimming removed 9 bases from V and 5 bases from J, with 12 bases in between. The CDR3 contains 13 residues. Germline V gives CDR1 KGHDR, CDR2 SFDVKD. CDR3 amino acids: CATGPRENEKLFF. The CDR3 nucleotides read TGTGCCACCGGGCCCAGGGAGAATGAAAAACTGTTTTTT.

The chain has TRBV28 and TRBJ1-1; D perhaps matches TRBD1 (5 bases). Germline assignment: CDR1 MDHEN and CDR2 SYDVKM. The length of the CDR3 is 14 residues. V lost 2 bases to trimming and J lost 5 bases, with 12 bases between them. CDR3 in amino acids: CASSLVGRYTEAFF. DNA for the CDR3: TGTGCCAGCAGTTTAGTGGGGCGTTATACTGAAGCTTTCTTT.

This clonotype was detected only once. The chain uses TRBV5-1 and TRBJ2-5, with a tentative D call TRBD2 (6 bases). The V gene's germline CDR1 is SGHRS and CDR2 YFSETQ. This CDR3 spans 15 amino acids. V was clipped by 5 bases and J by 0 bases, with 14 bases between them. This CDR3 reads CASSSGLQYQETQYF. CDR3 DNA: TGCGCCAGCAGTTCGGGACTCCAGTACCAAGAGACCCAGTACTTC. Filled out from reference TRBV5-1 and TRBJ2-5, the complete variable domain reads KAGVTQTPRYLIKTRGQQVTLSCSPISGHRSVSWYQQTPGQGLQFLFEYFSETQRNKGNFPGRFSGRQFSNSRSEMNVSTLELGDSALYLCASSSGLQYQETQYFGPGTRLLVL.

V gene TRBV21-1 combines with J gene TRBJ1-5; the table assigns TRBD1, which was not confirmed against the DNA. TRBV21-1 corresponds to a pseudogene. The CDR3 is made up of 18 amino acids. The CDR3 DNA reads TGTGCCAGCAGCCCCCGGGGAGCCCCAGGTAGGTTCAATCAGCCCCAGCATTTT. Its protein product is CASSPRGAPGRFNQPQHF.

As to this clonotype: Germline is not matched at one junction end, which may reflect a read error. The rearrangement links TRBV20-1 to TRBJ2-7, with 11 bases identical to TRBD2. CDR3 length: 16 amino acids. Germline V gene data show CDR1 as DFQATT and CDR2 as SNEGSKA (reference sequence). CDR3: CSTSGGLALSSYEQYF. The CDR3 bases are TGCAGTACTAGCGGGGGACTAGCGTTAAGCTCCTACGAGCAGTACTTC.

This clonotype was recorded once. V and J are TRBV6-1 and TRBJ2-2; D gene uncertain. Germline V lookup: CDR1 MNHNS, CDR2 SASEGT. The CDR3 is made up of 16 amino acids. V gave up 4 bases and J gave up 0 bases, with 12 bases separating them. The CDR3 here is CASSVAQIPNTGELFF. As DNA, the CDR3 is TGTGCCAGCAGTGTTGCACAGATCCCGAACACCGGGGAGCTGTTTTTT.

This clonotype was observed once. The chain recombines TRBV6-2 or TRBV6-3 with TRBJ2-7, with 10 nucleotides matching TRBD2. Germline CDR1 is MNHEY and CDR2 is SVGEGT. The CDR3 runs 13 residues. Trimming removed 2 bases from V and 10 bases from J; junction bases left unmatched: 5. The DNA of the CDR3 is TGTGCCAGCAGTTACCCCGGACTAGCGGACCAGTACTTC. Protein: CASSYPGLADQYF.

This clonotype was observed a few times. This sequence joins TRBV15 and TRBJ1-2, with 8 bases matching TRBD1. The CDR3 has 16 amino acids. The germline V gene encodes CDR1 LNHNV and CDR2 YYDKDF (reference sequence). The ends lost 0 bases at V and 7 bases at J; junction bases unmatched: 10. Here the CDR3 reads CATSRDRTGGRAGYTF. The CDR3 nucleotides are TGTGCCACCAGCAGAGATCGCACAGGGGGACGTGCTGGCTACACCTTC.

DNA of the CDR3: TGTGCCAGCACCAAGGGGCAGGGGCGGGTATACACCTTC. Amino acids: CASTKGQGRVYTF. The rearrangement joins TRBV28 to TRBJ1-2, with D tentatively TRBD1 (6 bases). The CDR3 contains 13 residues. Germline CDR1 is MDHEN and CDR2 is SYDVKM. Trimming stripped 7 bases from V and 11 bases from J, with 20 bases between.

V gene TRBV7-2 combines with J gene TRBJ1-1; D gene uncertain. The CDR3 length is 13 residues. Trimming stripped 1 base from V and 3 bases from J, with 6 bases between. Germline CDR1 is SGHTA and CDR2 is FQGNSA. The CDR3 DNA follows: TGTGCCAGCAGCTTAGTCACAGACACTGAAGCTTTCTTT. This encodes CASSLVTDTEAFF.

The V call is TRBV7-2, the J call TRBJ2-3; D remains ambiguous. Trimming left V 7 bases short and J 0 bases short, with 14 bases between. The length of the CDR3 is 15 residues. Germline assignment: CDR1 SGHTA and CDR2 FQGNSA. The CDR3 sequence: CASTRDRTSTDTQYF. The DNA for the CDR3 is TGTGCCAGCACCCGAGACCGAACTAGCACAGATACGCAGTATTTT.

This chain joins TRBV7-9 and TRBJ1-1; possible D gene TRBD1, 5 bases. This CDR3 has 15 residues. V was trimmed by 8 bases and J by 0 bases, leaving 16 bases between them. Germline loops: CDR1 SEHNR, CDR2 FQNEAQ (reference sequence). As DNA, the CDR3 is TGTGCCAGCCTACCACTAGGAGGGGTGAACACTGAAGCTTTCTTT. The encoded protein is CASLPLGGVNTEAFF. The full variable domain, completed using reference TRBV7-9 and TRBJ1-1, is DTGVSQNPRHKITKRGQNVTFRCDPISEHNRLYWYRQTLGQGPEFLTYFQNEAQLEKSRLLSDRFSAERPKGSFSTLEIQRTEQGDSAMYLCASLPLGGVNTEAFFGQGTRLTVV.